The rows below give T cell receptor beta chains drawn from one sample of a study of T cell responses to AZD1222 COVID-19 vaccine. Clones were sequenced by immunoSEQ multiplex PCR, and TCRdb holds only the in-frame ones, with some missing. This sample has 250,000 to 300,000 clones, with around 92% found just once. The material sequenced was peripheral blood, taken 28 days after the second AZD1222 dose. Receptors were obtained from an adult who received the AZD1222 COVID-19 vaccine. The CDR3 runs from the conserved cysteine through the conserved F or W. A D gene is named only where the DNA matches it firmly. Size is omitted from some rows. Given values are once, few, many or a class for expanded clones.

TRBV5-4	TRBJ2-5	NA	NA	TGTGCCAGCAGCTTGAGCAACCCAAAAGAGACCCAGTACTTC	CASSLSNPKETQYF
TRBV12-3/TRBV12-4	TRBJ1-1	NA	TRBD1	TGTGCCAGCAGTTTCGGGACAGCAAAAGCTTTCTTT	CASSFGTAKAFF
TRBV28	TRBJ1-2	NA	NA	TGTGCCAGCATCTCCTCGACACCTAACTATGGCTACACCTTC	CASISSTPNYGYTF
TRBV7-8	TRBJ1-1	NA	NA	TGTGCCAGCAGCGCTTACCGGGACACTAACACTGAAGCTTTCTTT	CASSAYRDTNTEAFF
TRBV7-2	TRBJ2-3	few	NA	TGTGCCAGCAGCTTATGGGACGGCGATACGCAGTATTTT	CASSLWDGDTQYF
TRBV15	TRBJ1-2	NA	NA	TGTGCCACCAGCAGGGAGGGGTATGGCTACACCTTC	CATSREGYGYTF
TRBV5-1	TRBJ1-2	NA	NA	TGCGCCAGCAGCTTGAGGGTCTCCAACTATGGCTACACCTTC	CASSLRVSNYGYTF
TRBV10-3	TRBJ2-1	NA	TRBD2	TGTGCCATCAGTGGGACTAGCGGGAGCAATGAGCAGTTCTTC	CAISGTSGSNEQFF
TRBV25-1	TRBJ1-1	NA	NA	TGTGCCAGCAGTGAATATAGGGATCACACTGAAGCTTTCTTT	CASSEYRDHTEAFF
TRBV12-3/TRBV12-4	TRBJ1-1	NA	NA	TGTGCCAGCAGTTTAGGACCTGAAACTGAAGCTTTCTTT	CASSLGPETEAFF
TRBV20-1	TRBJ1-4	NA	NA	TGCAGCGGTCGGGGGCGGGAAAAACTGTTTTTT	CSGRGREKLFF
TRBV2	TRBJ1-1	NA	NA	TGTGCCAGCAGTGAGCGGCGCCGACAGGTCCAGAACACTGAAGCTTTCTTT	CASSERRRQVQNTEAFF
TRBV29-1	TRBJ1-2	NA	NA	TGCAGCGTTGAAGGAGGCAGGAGGGAAGGCTACACCTTC	CSVEGGRREGYTF
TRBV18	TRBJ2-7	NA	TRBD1	TGTGCCAGCTCACCGGACAGGGTCCACGAGCAGTACTTC	CASSPDRVHEQYF
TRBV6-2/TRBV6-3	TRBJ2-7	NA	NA	TGTGCCAGCAGTTATAGGGACTACGAGCAGTACTTC	CASSYRDYEQYF
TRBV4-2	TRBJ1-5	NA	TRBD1	TGTGCCAGCAGCCAGGATGGGGGGACAGGGGCCAATCAGCCCCAGCATTTT	CASSQDGGTGANQPQHF
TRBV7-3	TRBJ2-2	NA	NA	TGTGCCAGCAGCCCACCGTCGGTGGGCGGGGAGCTGTTTTTT	CASSPPSVGGELFF
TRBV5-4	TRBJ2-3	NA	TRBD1	TGTGCCAGCAGCCAGACAGGGAACGCAGATACGCAGTATTTT	CASSQTGNADTQYF
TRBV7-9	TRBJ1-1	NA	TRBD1	TGTGCCAGCAGAAAACAGGGGGCCGGGACTGAAGCTTTCTTT	CASRKQGAGTEAFF
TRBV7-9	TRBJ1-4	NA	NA	TGTGCCAGCAGCCCTGACCGCTCGGACGGGAGGAAAAATGAAAAACTGTTTTTT	CASSPDRSDGRKNEKLFF
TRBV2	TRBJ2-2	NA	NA	TGTGCCAGCAGTGAAGTGGTGGGCGGCACCGGGGAGCTGTTTTTT	CASSEVVGGTGELFF
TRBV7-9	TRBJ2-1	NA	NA	TGTGCCAGCAGCTTAGGGGACAATGAGCAGTTCTTC	CASSLGDNEQFF
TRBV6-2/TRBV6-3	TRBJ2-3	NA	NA	TGTGCCAGCAGTTACTCAGATACGCAGTATTTT	CASSYSDTQYF
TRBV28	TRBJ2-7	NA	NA	TGTGCCAGCAGTCCGGGCAGATCCTACGAGCAGTACTTC	CASSPGRSYEQYF
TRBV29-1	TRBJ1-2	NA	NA	TGCAGCGTTGAAGTTCAGGGAAGTCCCTATGGCTACACCTTC	CSVEVQGSPYGYTF
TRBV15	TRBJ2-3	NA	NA	TGTGCCACCAGCAGAGATTTGGCGGACTCCACAGATACGCAGTATTTT	CATSRDLADSTDTQYF
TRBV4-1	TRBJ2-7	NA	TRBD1	TGCGCCAGCAGCCCAGACAGGGGGCGCCAGAACGAGCAGTACTTC	CASSPDRGRQNEQYF
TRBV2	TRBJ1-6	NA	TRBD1	TGTGCCAGCACTCCTTTGGGGACAGCTAATTCACCCCTCCACTTT	CASTPLGTANSPLHF
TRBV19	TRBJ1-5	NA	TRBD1	TGTGCCAGTAGGGACCAGGGGGCTGGATATGGGAATCAGCCCCAGCATTTT	CASRDQGAGYGNQPQHF
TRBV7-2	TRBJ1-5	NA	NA	TGTGCCAGCAGCGGGTCCCCTGGCGGGCAGCCCCAGCATTTT	CASSGSPGGQPQHF